This entry features one T cell receptor (beta chain) sequence. Generated by immunoSEQ multiplex PCR, the TCRdb table keeps only in-frame clones and is missing some. The sample consists of more than 90,000 clones, around 84% of them appearing once. This sample is drawn from a study of blood T cell repertoires in COVID-19. Trimming removed 0 bases from V and 6 bases from J, with 8 bases in between. This CDR3 spans 14 amino acids. Germline loops: CDR1 SGHNT, CDR2 YENEEA. Sequenced: peripheral blood. The TCR comes from a man aged 40-49 years with acute or convalescent COVID-19. J is TRBJ2-2 and V is TRBV11-3; D gene uncertain. CDR3 residues: CASSLDPRSGELFF. In nucleotides, the CDR3 is TGTGCCAGCAGCTTAGATCCTAGATCCGGGGAGCTGTTTTTT.